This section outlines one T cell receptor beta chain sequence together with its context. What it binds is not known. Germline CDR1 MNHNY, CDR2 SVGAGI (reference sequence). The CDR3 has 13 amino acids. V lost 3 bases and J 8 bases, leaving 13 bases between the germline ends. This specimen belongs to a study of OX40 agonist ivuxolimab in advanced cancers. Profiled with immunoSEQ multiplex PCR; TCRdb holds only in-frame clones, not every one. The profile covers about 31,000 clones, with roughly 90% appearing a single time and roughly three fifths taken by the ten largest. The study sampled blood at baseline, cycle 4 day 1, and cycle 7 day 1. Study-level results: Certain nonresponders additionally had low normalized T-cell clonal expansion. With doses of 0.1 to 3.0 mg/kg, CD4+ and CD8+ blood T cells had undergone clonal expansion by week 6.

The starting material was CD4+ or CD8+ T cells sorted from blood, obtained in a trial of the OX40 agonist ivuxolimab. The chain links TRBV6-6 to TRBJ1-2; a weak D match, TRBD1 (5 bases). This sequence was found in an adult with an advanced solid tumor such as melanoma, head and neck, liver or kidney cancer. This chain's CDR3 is CASSYEGGGGYTF. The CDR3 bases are TGTGCCAGCAGTTATGAGGGTGGGGGAGGCTACACCTTC.